The 30 T cell receptor beta chains below all came from one sample that was sequenced in a study of blood T cell repertoires in COVID-19. Clones were read by immunoSEQ multiplex PCR, and TCRdb kept only the in-frame ones, dropping some. This table has roughly 570,000 clones, less than 90% appearing once. The specimen sequenced was peripheral blood. The origin of the receptors is a woman between 45 and 65 years old with COVID-19, enrolled during active disease.

The chain combines TRBV12-3 or TRBV12-4 with TRBJ2-1, with 7 bases aligning to TRBD1. This CDR3 contains 13 residues. The junction had 2 bases not matched to a gene; V was cut back by 5 bases and J by 4 bases. The CDR3: CASSQDRYNEQFF. The CDR3, as DNA: TGTGCCAGCAGTCAGGACAGGTACAATGAGCAGTTCTTC.

Here the CDR3 reads CAWSQGLAGTGELFF. The CDR3 bases are TGTGCCTGGAGTCAAGGACTAGCTGGGACCGGGGAGCTGTTTTTT. The rearrangement joins TRBV30 to TRBJ2-2; 8 bases are shared with TRBD2. The CDR3 runs to 15 residues. The germline V gene encodes CDR1 GTSNPN and CDR2 SVGIG (reference sequence). V shed 2 bases and J 5 bases; nucleotides not matched to a gene: 7.

V is TRBV11-2 and J is TRBJ2-7, with TRBD2 as a possible D gene (7 bases). CDR1 is SGHAT, CDR2 FQNNGV, per germline. V lost 5 bases and J lost 5, with 19 bases in between. The CDR3 runs 15 residues. CDR3 DNA: TGTGCCAGCAGCCCGGGGGCAGGGGAGGGGGACGAGCAGTACTTC. Translating it yields CASSPGAGEGDEQYF.

The gene calls are TRBV5-4 and TRBJ2-7; D remains ambiguous. Per germline, CDR1 SGHNT and CDR2 YYREEE (reference sequence). The CDR3 is 12 residues long. The V and J ends lost 7 bases and 2 bases respectively, with 10 bases between them. The CDR3: CASGLDTYEQYF. CDR3 sequence (DNA): TGTGCCAGCGGATTAGACACCTACGAGCAGTACTTC.

The rearrangement links TRBV4-1 to TRBJ1-5; D uncertain. CDR3 size: 12 residues. With 3 bases removed from V and 10 bases from J, the gap between germline ends came to 10 bases. Germline-derived CDR1 and CDR2 are MGHRA and YSYEKL. CDR3 in amino acids: CASSQEVGPQHF. CDR3 sequence (DNA): TGCGCCAGCAGCCAGGAGGTGGGACCCCAGCATTTT.

V is TRBV25-1 and J is TRBJ1-1; 10 bases are shared with TRBD1. The CDR3 has 13 amino acids. The ends lost 7 bases at V and 5 bases at J; junction bases unmatched: 4. Germline-derived CDR1 and CDR2 are MGHDK and SYGVNS. The CDR3 loop reads CASTGQGTTEAFF. The CDR3 DNA reads TGTGCCAGCACGGGACAGGGGACGACTGAAGCTTTCTTT.

The chain is built from TRBV11-2 and TRBJ2-3, with TRBD2 matching 12 bases. Germline V gives CDR1 SGHAT, CDR2 FQNNGV. CDR3 length: 19 amino acids. V was pared by 5 bases and J by 3 bases, with 15 bases of the junction left unmatched. The CDR3 sequence is CASSTRVLTSGGDTDTQYF. For the CDR3, the DNA is TGTGCCAGCAGCACCCGAGTCCTGACTAGCGGGGGAGATACAGATACGCAGTATTTT.

The chain joins TRBV6-5 to TRBJ1-6, with 10 bases fitting TRBD1. V was pared by 4 bases and J by 6 bases, with 6 bases of the junction left unmatched. The CDR3 contains 16 residues. In germline, CDR1 is MNHEY, CDR2 SVGAGI. CDR3 residues: CASSSGTGDFNSPLHF. CDR3 DNA sequence: TGTGCCAGCAGTTCCGGGACAGGGGATTTTAATTCACCCCTCCACTTT.

The chain is built from TRBV27 and TRBJ2-5; the D gene is possibly TRBD1 (6 bases). Deletions cut 5 bases from V and 1 base from J, with 11 bases between. Germline CDR1 and CDR2: MNHEY and SMNVEV (reference sequence). CDR3 length equals 14 residues. CDR3: CASSGARGQETQYF. The CDR3 DNA is TGTGCCAGCAGTGGGGCCAGGGGCCAAGAGACCCAGTACTTC.

This chain connects TRBV5-1 to TRBJ2-2; 7 nucleotides match TRBD2. V gave up 2 bases and J gave up 5 bases; unmatched junction bases: 3. Germline CDR1 reads SGHRS; CDR2 reads YFSETQ. The CDR3 extends over 14 amino acids. CDR3 amino acids: CASSFSAGTGELFF. Written as DNA, the CDR3 is TGCGCCAGCAGCTTTTCAGCGGGAACCGGGGAGCTGTTTTTT.

This clone showed up just a few times. DNA for the CDR3: TGTGCCAGCAGCCTTACAGGGGGCGCCCCTAATTCACCCCTCCACTTT. This sequence encodes CASSLTGGAPNSPLHF. The gene calls are TRBV3-1 (or the pseudogene TRBV3-2) and TRBJ1-6, with TRBD1 matching over 9 bases. CDR1 and CDR2 (germline): LGHDT, YNNKEL (reference sequence). CDR3 length equals 16 residues. J was trimmed by 6 bases and V by 4 bases; bases with no gene match: 7.

V usage is TRBV29-1 and J usage is TRBJ1-1, with D possibly TRBD1 on 5 matching bases. There are 13 residues in the CDR3. Germline values: CDR1 SQVTM, CDR2 ANQGSEA. With 6 bases removed from V and 5 bases from J, the gap between germline ends came to 16 bases. CDR3 in DNA: TGCAGCGTCGCCGGCGGGGGGATGACTGAAGCTTTCTTT. Its translation: CSVAGGGMTEAFF.

The chain joins TRBV19 to TRBJ2-7; unclear D gene. This CDR3 region has 13 residues. Germline CDR1 is LNHDA and CDR2 is SQIVND (reference sequence). Trimming cost V 5 bases and J 1 base, with 9 bases left between them. The CDR3 DNA is TGTGCCAGTAGTGCCCAGAAATCCTACGAGCAGTACTTC. Encoded protein: CASSAQKSYEQYF.

The rearrangement joins TRBV29-1 to TRBJ2-5; 10 nucleotides match TRBD2. CDR1 is SQVTM, CDR2 ANQGSEA, per germline. The CDR3 contains 17 residues. With 0 bases clipped from V and 4 bases from J, the junction kept 11 bases outside the gene matches. CDR3 amino acids: CSVEDLELAGGGETQYF. The CDR3, as DNA: TGCAGCGTTGAAGATCTTGAGTTAGCGGGGGGCGGAGAGACCCAGTACTTC.

The V and J genes are TRBV7-2 and TRBJ1-1, with D hard to call. Trimming left V 3 bases short and J 6 bases short, with 11 bases between. Looked up from germline, CDR1 is SGHTA and CDR2 is FQGNSA. The CDR3 sequence is 13 residues long. In DNA, the CDR3 is TGTGCCAGCAGCTTCTATGATGAAGCTGAAGCTTTCTTT. Amino acids: CASSFYDEAEAFF.

V and J are TRBV5-5 and TRBJ2-7; weak D call: TRBD1 (6 bases). The CDR3 spans 14 residues. V shed 5 bases and J shed 3 bases, with 15 bases lying between them. Germline V lookup: CDR1 SGHKS, CDR2 YYEKEE (reference sequence). Here the CDR3 reads CASSRTVEYYEQYF. As DNA, the CDR3 is TGTGCCAGCAGTCGGACAGTGGAATACTACGAGCAGTACTTC.

V gene TRBV5-1 combines with J gene TRBJ1-2, with D unclear. CDR3 length equals 13 residues. Trimming removed 0 bases at V and 3 bases at J, with 6 bases between. Germline CDR1 reads SGHRS; CDR2 reads YFSETQ. CDR3 nucleotide sequence: TGCGCCAGCAGCTTGGATCCAGACTATGGCTACACCTTC. This encodes CASSLDPDYGYTF.

J is TRBJ2-1 and V is TRBV5-1, with TRBD2 matching 8 bases. From germline, CDR1 is SGHRS and CDR2 YFSETQ. Trimming at V came to 1 base and at J to 0 bases, leaving 3 bases not matched to a gene. The CDR3 is made up of 16 amino acids. The CDR3 nucleotides read TGCGCCAGCAGCTTGAATAGCGGGGTCTCCTACAATGAGCAGTTCTTC. It is translated as CASSLNSGVSYNEQFF.

This clone was recorded only once. This sequence joins TRBV7-8 and TRBJ2-7; TRBD2 aligns across 7 bases. Germline V gene sequence: CDR1 SGHVS, CDR2 FQNEAQ. The V gene end was trimmed by 1 base and the J gene end by 0 bases; junction bases not matched to a gene: 0. CDR3 length: 14 residues. The CDR3 loop is CASSLGTSSYEQYF. The CDR3 region has the DNA TGTGCCAGCAGCTTAGGGACTAGCTCCTACGAGCAGTACTTC. Drawing the rest from reference TRBV7-8 and TRBJ2-7, the complete variable domain is GAGVSQSPRYKVAKRGQDVALRCDPISGHVSLFWYQQALGQGPEFLTYFQNEAQLDKSGLPSDRFFAERPEGSVSTLKIQRTQQEDSAVYLCASSLGTSSYEQYFGPGTRLTVT.

The gene calls are TRBV7-8 and TRBJ2-7, with 8 bases that match TRBD2. The CDR3 is made up of 14 amino acids. V shed 5 bases, J shed 6 bases, and the junction held 9 bases outside the gene matches. CDR1 and CDR2 (germline): SGHVS, FQNEAQ. CDR3 protein: CASSPMRAGGEQYF. CDR3 nucleotide sequence: TGTGCCAGCAGCCCGATGAGGGCGGGGGGCGAGCAGTACTTC.

This clone was seen a handful of times. The J gene is TRBJ1-6, the V gene TRBV6-5; 8 positions match TRBD1. This CDR3 contains 15 residues. J gave up 10 bases and V 2 bases, and 7 bases lay outside the gene matches. Germline CDR1 and CDR2: MNHEY and SVGAGI. The CDR3 region is CASSYTGGDGSPLHF. The CDR3 DNA reads TGTGCCAGCAGTTACACAGGGGGGGATGGATCACCCCTCCACTTT.

This CDR3 is CAWTIRRTGKFVRPLHF. The CDR3 DNA sequence: TGTGCCTGGACTATACGTCGGACAGGGAAATTCGTACGACCCCTCCACTTT. This chain links TRBV30 with TRBJ1-6; 8 bases line up with TRBD1. The CDR3 totals 17 residues. Germline-derived CDR1 and CDR2 are GTSNPN and SVGIG (reference sequence). With V trimmed by 4 bases and J by 12 bases, 20 bases remained unmatched.

The chain recombines TRBV7-2 with TRBJ1-1, with 8 positions matching TRBD1. V lost 0 bases and J lost 5; bases outside the gene matches: 5. CDR1 is SGHTA and CDR2 is FQGNSA in the germline V gene. The CDR3 runs to 15 residues. CDR3 region: CASSLAQGAGTEAFF. The CDR3 DNA follows: TGTGCCAGCAGCTTAGCCCAGGGGGCAGGGACTGAAGCTTTCTTT.

This clone was observed a single time. V is TRBV7-9 and J is TRBJ1-2, with 10 bases that match TRBD1. The CDR3 sequence is 15 residues long. With V trimmed by 4 bases and J by 1 base, 3 bases remained unmatched. Germline assignment: CDR1 SEHNR and CDR2 FQNEAQ (reference sequence). For the CDR3, the DNA is TGTGCCAGCAGCTCCGGGACAGGGGTTAACTATGGCTACACCTTC. Its protein is CASSSGTGVNYGYTF.

The CDR3 sequence is CASKAAGSSYEQYF. Written as DNA, the CDR3 is TGTGCCAGCAAGGCCGCGGGGAGCTCCTACGAGCAGTACTTC. The V gene is TRBV2, the J gene TRBJ2-7, with D perhaps matching TRBD2 (6 bases). The CDR3 contains 14 residues. Germline V gene data show CDR1 as SNHLY and CDR2 as FYNNEI. The germline V and J ends were trimmed by 7 bases and 0 bases, with 13 bases remaining between them.

The chain carries TRBV4-1 and TRBJ1-1; tentatively, D is TRBD1 (5 bases). V dropped 4 bases and J dropped 5 bases, with 14 bases sitting between them. The germline V gene has CDR1 MGHRA and CDR2 YSYEKL. The CDR3 length is 14 residues. The CDR3: CASSPPTPGTEAFF. CDR3 DNA sequence: TGCGCCAGCAGCCCCCCAACGCCAGGGACTGAAGCTTTCTTT.

The J gene is TRBJ1-5, the V gene TRBV15; no reliable D call. Germline V gene data show CDR1 as LNHNV and CDR2 as YYDKDF (reference sequence). V lost 0 bases to trimming and J lost 6 bases, with 24 bases between them. The CDR3 spans 19 residues. In nucleotides, the CDR3 is TGTGCCACCAGCAGAGACCCCCTCGCTAGCAGCTACCGCGGTCAGCCCCAGCATTTT. Encoded protein: CATSRDPLASSYRGQPQHF.

The J gene is TRBJ1-3, the V gene TRBV15; tentatively, D is TRBD1 (5 bases). Trimming took off 1 base at V and 0 bases at J, with 7 bases between the two ends. Germline V gene lookup returns CDR1 LNHNV and CDR2 YYDKDF (reference sequence). There are 15 residues in the CDR3. CDR3 sequence reads: CATSRGQSSGNTIYF. The CDR3 DNA sequence: TGTGCCACCAGCAGAGGACAGAGCTCTGGAAACACCATATATTTT.

This clone has just one count. The rearrangement links TRBV19 to TRBJ1-5; 7 bases agree with TRBD1. The junction had 4 bases not matched to a gene; V was cut back by 3 bases and J by 2 bases. Germline V CDR1 and CDR2: LNHDA, SQIVND (reference sequence). The CDR3 is made up of 15 amino acids. The CDR3 here is CASSMRTGGNQPQHF. The CDR3 coding sequence is TGTGCCAGTAGTATGAGAACAGGGGGCAATCAGCCCCAGCATTTT.

This clone was picked up one time. The chain joins TRBV12-3 or TRBV12-4 to TRBJ1-2; no definite D call. The CDR3 length is 13 residues. Trimming shortened V by 5 bases and J by 7 bases, and 14 bases separated the two germline ends. The CDR3 nucleotides read TGTGCCAGCAGTCTAACCTCTAATCCTGGCTACACCTTC. Its translation is CASSLTSNPGYTF.